The 30 T cell receptor beta chains presented below share a single source sample, sequenced in a study of T cells in Graves' hyperthyroidism and ophthalmopathy (dated by TCRdb to about 2019). Libraries were made using multiplex PCR. Sequencing relied on an Illumina HiSeq 2000. The TCR beta CDR3 regions were amplified from the RNA transcripts. The first round of RT-PCR for the TCR CDR3 was performed with the HTBI primer set and the Qiagen OneStep RT-PCR kit. TCRdb reanalyzed the raw reads on its own, using fastp at Q25 for trimming and MiXCR for clone calling, and kept in-frame beta chains. Rows with one shared CDR3 protein collapse into an entry with the most common genes and DNA. Recorded for this sample are 600,000 or so distinct CDR3 sequences; 46% of them occurred a single time. The ten most abundant clones make up approximately 8.2% of the sample. Sequencing was carried out using peripheral blood or thyroid tissue (not recorded which). Receptor source: a woman between 18 and 29 years old with Graves' hyperthyroidism. Donor details come from another sample of the same person, matched by shared clones.

The CDR3 region is CASSLSTGTGYTF. The CDR3, as DNA: TGCGCCAGCAGCTTGTCCACTGGAACTGGCTACACCTTC. This chain links TRBV5-1 with TRBJ1-2, with D unresolved. Trimming took 1 base from V and 7 from J, leaving 11 bases between them. Germline CDR1 is SGHRS and CDR2 is YFSETQ. The CDR3 has 13 amino acids.

The chain combines TRBV2 with TRBJ1-2; D remains ambiguous. Germline CDR1 SNHLY, CDR2 FYNNEI. The CDR3 is 13 amino acids. Trimming left V 7 bases short and J 1 base short, with 10 bases between. The CDR3 here is CASNREGNYGYTF. The CDR3, as DNA: TGTGCCAGCAACCGGGAGGGTAACTATGGCTACACCTTC.

This rearrangement joins TRBV7-2 to TRBJ1-1; D may be TRBD1 (6 bases). CDR3 size: 15 residues. V shed 3 bases and J shed 0 bases, with 11 bases lying between them. In germline, CDR1 is SGHTA, CDR2 FQGNSA. CDR3 residues: CASSFATGVNTEAFF. In nucleotides, the CDR3 is TGTGCCAGCAGCTTTGCGACAGGAGTGAACACTGAAGCTTTCTTT.

This clonotype was counted a few times. The genes are TRBV5-5 and TRBJ1-2; D may be TRBD1 (5 bases). Trimming took off 4 bases at V and 1 base at J, with 20 bases between the two ends. Germline V gene data show CDR1 as SGHKS and CDR2 as YYEKEE (reference sequence). CDR3 length: 17 amino acids. CDR3 coding DNA: TGTGCCAGCAGCGCACGTTTTGGGGCAGGGATTAACTATGGCTACACCTTC. Translating it yields CASSARFGAGINYGYTF.

The gene calls are TRBV25-1 and TRBJ2-7; 7 nucleotides line up with TRBD2. The V segment lost 1 base and the J segment 3 bases; nucleotides outside the gene matches: 6. The CDR3 consists of 15 residues. The V gene's germline CDR1 is MGHDK and CDR2 SYGVNS. The CDR3 loop is CASSELGGGGYEQYF. CDR3 DNA: TGTGCCAGCAGTGAATTGGGGGGGGGAGGCTACGAGCAGTACTTC.

The J gene is TRBJ2-5, the V gene TRBV7-9; D not certain. The germline V gene encodes CDR1 SEHNR and CDR2 FQNEAQ (reference sequence). There are 14 residues in the CDR3. The germline V and J ends were trimmed by 4 bases and 2 bases, with 11 bases remaining between them. The CDR3 DNA is TGTGCCAGCAGCTCCAACCTAGATCAAGAGACCCAGTACTTC. The encoded protein is CASSSNLDQETQYF.

This clonotype was seen many times. J is TRBJ1-2 and V is TRBV29-1, with D possibly being TRBD1 (6 bases). The germline CDR1 and CDR2 sequences are SQVTM and ANQGSEA. This CDR3 is built from 11 residues. Trimming left V 1 base short and J 14 bases short, with 14 bases between. As DNA, the CDR3 is TGCAGCGTTGAAGTCCGGGACAAGAGAACCTTC. As protein: CSVEVRDKRTF.

Of note for this clonotype: This clone may be a read error of a much larger clone one base away. The chain is built from TRBV12-3 or TRBV12-4 and TRBJ1-1; D not resolved. CDR3 length: 13 residues. Trimming shortened V by 8 bases and J by 4 bases, and 14 bases separated the two germline ends. The CDR3 here is CASGVGSGTEAFF. In DNA form, the CDR3 reads TGTGCCAGCGGCGTAGGGAGCGGCACTGAAGCTTTCTTT.

This chain connects TRBV10-3 to TRBJ1-4; possibly TRBD1 for D (5 bases). The V end lost 3 bases, the J end lost 6 bases, and 11 bases lay between the germline ends. The CDR3 sequence is 14 residues long. Germline CDR1 is ENHRY and CDR2 is SYGVKD. CDR3 loop: CAISDRGIHEKLFF. The CDR3 DNA follows: TGTGCCATCAGTGATCGGGGCATCCATGAAAAACTGTTTTTT.

Many counts were recorded for this clonotype. One junction end does not reproduce the germline sequence, and a read error may be involved. The chain uses TRBV29-1 and TRBJ1-4; 8 positions agree with TRBD1. There are 14 residues in the CDR3. The germline CDR1 and CDR2 sequences are SQVTM and ANQGSEA. As DNA, the CDR3 is TGCAGCGTCGAAGGGACAGGTCCCAATGAAAAACTGTTTTTT. Encoded protein: CSVEGTGPNEKLFF. Based on the CDR3 plus reference TRBV29-1 and TRBJ1-4, the full variable domain is SAVISQKPSRDICQRGTSLTIQCQVDSQVTMMFWYRQQPGQSLTLIATANQGSEATYESGFVIDKFPISRPNLTFSTLTVSNMSPEDSSIYLCSVEGTGPNEKLFFGSGTQLSVL.

At least ten counts were recorded for this clonotype. This chain joins TRBV12-3 or TRBV12-4 and TRBJ1-6; weak D call: TRBD1 (6 bases). The V gene lost 6 bases and the J gene lost 8 bases, with 8 bases spanning the gap. This CDR3 contains 12 residues. The CDR3 region is CASRRQDSPLHF. Here the CDR3 DNA reads TGTGCCAGCAGAAGACAGGATTCACCCCTCCACTTT.

The table lists this clonotype with many counts. This chain uses TRBV7-9 with TRBJ1-6; D is uncertain. V was trimmed by 1 base and J by 4 bases, leaving 5 bases between them. Germline V gives CDR1 SEHNR, CDR2 FQNEAQ (reference sequence). This CDR3 contains 14 residues. CDR3 residues: CASSLGGYNSPLHF. CDR3 DNA sequence: TGTGCCAGCAGCTTAGGAGGGTATAATTCACCCCTCCACTTT.

The chain is built from TRBV7-2 and TRBJ2-7; D is undetermined. V was pared by 2 bases and J by 0 bases, with 8 bases between. Looked up from germline, CDR1 is SGHTA and CDR2 is FQGNSA. The CDR3 loop spans 14 amino acids. In DNA, the CDR3 is TGTGCCAGCAGCTTATGGCAGAGCTCCTACGAGCAGTACTTC. The encoded protein is CASSLWQSSYEQYF.

This clonotype came up many times. CDR3 in DNA: TGTGCCAGCAGTGAAGGACACAGCAATCAGCCCCAGCATTTT. Its protein product is CASSEGHSNQPQHF. The chain uses TRBV12-3 or TRBV12-4 and TRBJ1-5; weak D call: TRBD1 (5 bases). The V end was cut by 5 bases, the J end by 1 base, with 9 bases between. The CDR3 totals 14 residues.

The V and J genes are TRBV20-1 and TRBJ1-4, with D uncertain. Germline assignment: CDR1 DFQATT and CDR2 SNEGSKA (reference sequence). Trimming removed 6 bases from V and 8 bases from J, with 10 bases in between. CDR3 length: 11 amino acids. The CDR3 reads CSAQDGEKLFF. The CDR3 DNA follows: TGCAGTGCCCAAGACGGAGAAAAACTGTTTTTT.

The rearrangement links TRBV7-9 to TRBJ1-2; D is unresolved. V was pared by 2 bases and J by 1 base, with 11 bases between. Germline lookup yields CDR1 SEHNR and CDR2 FQNEAQ (reference sequence). The CDR3 has 15 amino acids. CDR3 nucleotide sequence: TGTGCCAGCAGCTTACTCGTCAGTTTTAACTATGGCTACACCTTC. It specifies CASSLLVSFNYGYTF.

This clonotype was detected only a few times. J is TRBJ2-7 and V is TRBV5-1; 7 positions match TRBD1. Germline V gives CDR1 SGHRS, CDR2 YFSETQ. Trimming at V came to 4 bases and at J to 3 bases, leaving 4 bases not matched to a gene. The CDR3 is 13 residues long. CDR3 DNA: TGCGCCAGCAGCGCCGGGACAGTCTACGAGCAGTACTTC. It is translated as CASSAGTVYEQYF.

This sequence joins TRBV2 and TRBJ1-2; D might be TRBD1 (5 bases). The CDR3 loop spans 12 amino acids. Germline lookup yields CDR1 SNHLY and CDR2 FYNNEI. The germline V and J ends were trimmed by 3 bases and 8 bases, with 10 bases remaining between them. The CDR3 loop reads CASSEGGQGYTF. The DNA for the CDR3 is TGTGCCAGCAGTGAGGGGGGTCAGGGCTACACCTTC.

The chain links TRBV20-1 to TRBJ2-7; 9 bases are a match to TRBD2. Trimming removed 4 bases from V and 6 bases from J; junction bases left unmatched: 10. Germline CDR1 reads DFQATT; CDR2 reads SNEGSKA (reference sequence). The CDR3 consists of 14 residues. The CDR3 DNA is TGCAGTGCTAAGAGGTCTAGCGGGACTCTCGAGCAGTACTTC. Translation gives CSAKRSSGTLEQYF.

The chain uses TRBV10-1 and TRBJ2-7, with 8 bases that match TRBD2. Germline CDR1 WNHNN, CDR2 SYGVQD (reference sequence). Unmatched junction bases numbered 9, after V lost 6 bases and J lost 2 bases. The CDR3 loop spans 15 amino acids. CDR3 amino acids: CASSQEQREPYEQYF. The CDR3 coding sequence is TGCGCCAGCAGCCAAGAACAGCGGGAGCCCTACGAGCAGTACTTC.

The chain couples TRBV5-1 to TRBJ2-2; the D gene is possibly TRBD2 (5 bases). The CDR3 extends over 10 amino acids. Per the germline V gene, CDR1 is SGHRS and CDR2 is YFSETQ. CDR3 sequence (DNA): TGCGTCAGAGGGACCGGGGAGCTGTTTTTT. Its protein product is CVRGTGELFF.

The J gene is TRBJ2-1, the V gene TRBV25-1; TRBD2 might be the D (6 bases). The V gene's germline CDR1 is MGHDK and CDR2 SYGVNS. V was cut by 5 bases and J by 4 bases, with 12 bases left in between. There are 14 residues in the CDR3. The CDR3 bases are TGTGCCAGCAGTCAACTGACTAGATACAATGAGCAGTTCTTC. Amino acids: CASSQLTRYNEQFF.

This clonotype was recorded at least ten times. The rearrangement uses TRBV29-1 and TRBJ2-2; tentative D call: TRBD1 (5 bases). The V gene's germline CDR1 is SQVTM and CDR2 ANQGSEA. With 7 bases removed from V and 5 bases from J, the gap between germline ends came to 14 bases. The CDR3 totals 13 residues. The CDR3 DNA is TGCAGCGGACGCCCGACAGAAACCGGGGAGCTGTTTTTT. Translating gives CSGRPTETGELFF.

This clonotype was detected ten times or more. The V call is TRBV2, the J call TRBJ1-5, with D perhaps matching TRBD1 (5 bases). Germline assignment: CDR1 SNHLY and CDR2 FYNNEI. Trimming pared 4 bases from V and 6 bases from J, leaving 19 bases between. CDR3 length equals 16 residues. CDR3 sequence (DNA): TGTGCCAGCAGTGGAAGAATAGGAGGGGTGGGTCAGCCCCAGCATTTT. This gives the protein CASSGRIGGVGQPQHF. The variable domain in full, completed from reference TRBV2 and TRBJ1-5, reads EPEVTQTPSHQVTQMGQEVILRCVPISNHLYFYWYRQILGQKVEFLVSFYNNEISEKSEIFDDQFSVERPDGSNFTLKIRSTKLEDSAMYFCASSGRIGGVGQPQHFGDGTRLSIL.

The rearrangement joins TRBV6-6 to TRBJ1-1, with D unresolved. Trimming pared 6 bases from V and 1 base from J, leaving 12 bases between. Germline values: CDR1 MNHNY, CDR2 SVGAGI (reference sequence). The CDR3 totals 14 residues. The CDR3 protein is CASSSLTGNTEAFF. CDR3 coding DNA: TGTGCCAGCAGCTCCCTAACTGGGAACACTGAAGCTTTCTTT.

This clonotype has a handful of counts. The chain uses TRBV6-5 and TRBJ1-2, with no clear D. V was clipped by 6 bases and J by 3 bases, with 5 bases between them. The CDR3 sequence is 11 residues long. Germline CDR1 MNHEY, CDR2 SVGAGI. The CDR3 here is CASRSDYGYTF. CDR3 DNA sequence: TGTGCCAGCAGGTCGGACTATGGCTACACCTTC.

This chain joins TRBV20-1 and TRBJ2-7; the match to TRBD2 covers 8 bases. The germline gives CDR1 DFQATT, CDR2 SNEGSKA (reference sequence). With V trimmed by 0 bases and J by 2 bases, 6 bases remained unmatched. This CDR3 has 15 residues. The CDR3 nucleotides read TGCAGTGCTAGAGAAGGCCTAGCGGGCCCCTACGAGCAGTACTTC. Its translation is CSAREGLAGPYEQYF.

The genes are TRBV25-1 and TRBJ2-5; TRBD2 aligns across 10 bases. The CDR3 totals 15 residues. With V trimmed by 6 bases and J by 5 bases, 9 bases remained unmatched. The germline V gene encodes CDR1 MGHDK and CDR2 SYGVNS. The CDR3 sequence: CASSVLAGARETQYF. The DNA for the CDR3 is TGTGCCAGCAGCGTGCTAGCGGGAGCCAGGGAGACCCAGTACTTC.

This clonotype has just one count. The chain has TRBV7-1 and TRBJ2-5, with 10 bases matching TRBD1. Being an ORF, TRBV7-1 has a function that is uncertain. V dropped 3 bases and J dropped 3; count of bases not matched to a gene: 7. CDR3 length: 16 amino acids. The CDR3 bases are TGTGCCAGCAGCTCGAAACGCGGGACAGGGGAAGAGACCCAGTACTTC. It translates to CASSSKRGTGEETQYF.

The rearrangement uses TRBV2 and TRBJ1-2; 7 positions match TRBD1. The CDR3 is 14 residues long. Unmatched junction bases numbered 7, after V lost 5 bases and J lost 4 bases. Germline V gives CDR1 SNHLY, CDR2 FYNNEI. The CDR3 loop reads CASSSDREVYGYTF. The CDR3 bases are TGTGCCAGCAGTTCCGACAGGGAGGTCTATGGCTACACCTTC.